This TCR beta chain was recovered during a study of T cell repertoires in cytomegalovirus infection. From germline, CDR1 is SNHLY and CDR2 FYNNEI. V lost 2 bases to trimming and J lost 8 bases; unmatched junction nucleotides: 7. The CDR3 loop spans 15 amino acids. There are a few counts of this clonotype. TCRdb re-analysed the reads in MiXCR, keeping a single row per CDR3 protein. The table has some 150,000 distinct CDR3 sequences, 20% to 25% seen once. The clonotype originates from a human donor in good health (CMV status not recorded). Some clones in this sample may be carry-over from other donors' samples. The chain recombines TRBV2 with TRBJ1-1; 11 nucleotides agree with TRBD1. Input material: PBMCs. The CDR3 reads CASSESGQGVGEAFF. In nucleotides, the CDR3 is TGTGCCAGCAGTGAATCGGGACAGGGGGTCGGGGAAGCTTTCTTT.